This TCR delta chain is from a study of gamma-delta T cells after stem cell transplantation. This clone was picked up a small number of times. TCRdb re-identified clones in the RT-PCR reads via CATT. The data contain a few thousand delta-chain clones, 30% of them singletons. The V gene end was trimmed by 0 bases and the J gene end by 0 bases; junction bases not matched to a gene: 8. This CDR3 has 17 residues. Per the germline V gene, CDR1 is GEAIGNYY and CDR2 is EKD. Sequencing used gamma-delta T cells. This receptor was identified in a human donor. It is not recorded whose cells these are; they may come from a transplant donor. The rearrangement uses TRDV2 and TRDJ1; TRDD3 matches 8 bases. The CDR3 DNA is TGTGCCTGTGACACCGTTGGGGGATTCCCAGACACCGATAAACTCATCTTT. It translates to CACDTVGGFPDTDKLIF.